This TCR beta chain is from a study of blood T cell repertoires in COVID-19 (dated by TCRdb to the early 2020s). About the investigation overall: The collaborator samples originated in the United States, Italy and Spain and spanned the acute and convalescent phases of COVID-19. HLA class I and class II types, where available, came from metadata supplied by the sample provider rather than from assay-based typing. Nearly every sample came with metadata listing a de-identified subject ID, COVID-19 status, age in years and sex. The repertoires were released in a freely available public database intended as a resource for research on the immune response to SARS-CoV-2. The samples were drawn from two sources: the first 160 participants of the ongoing ImmuneRACE study, and 1,000 to 1,500 subjects contributed by 6 global collaborators. Deeply sampled blood TCRbeta repertoires from subjects exposed to, actively infected with, or recovered from COVID-19 were included in the dataset. The prospective study material was composed of cDNA or gDNA derived from T cells, B-cell-depleted T cells, or PBMCs. On the study overall, not on this receptor specifically: The amount of clinical and demographic metadata varied by source and participant and was provided uncurated.

Another Seattle source contributed samples from volunteer blood donors who had recovered from COVID-19. Each collaborating institution followed its own protocols to collect whole blood in K2EDTA tubes. For TCRbeta analysis, collaborators shipped samples as frozen whole blood, isolated PBMCs, or DNA extracted from either of those sample types. The germline ends are 9 bases apart after V is trimmed by 2 bases and J by 2 bases. CDR1 GTSNPN and CDR2 SVGIG were looked up in the germline V gene (reference sequence). From the cysteine up to the phenylalanine, the CDR3 has a length of 13 residues. Of all the DNA, just the CDR3 is kept, 39 bases in frame from base 1. TCRbeta CDR3 regions were amplified from genomic DNA using the immunoSEQ Assay, a bias-controlled multiplex PCR. Concerning the study's data processing: The number of nucleated cells in each sample was estimated by amplification of reference gene primers within the assay. To quantify the absolute abundance of each unique TCRbeta CDR3 rearrangement, sequence reads were collapsed and filtered. For each sample, productive Simpson clonality was calculated as the square root of Simpson's diversity index over productive rearrangements. Not all clones reach the TCRdb copy of this immuneACCESS table, which keeps in-frame sequences only. Checked studies attribute under half of the gap to unresolved V genes and leave the rest unexplained. Clonal size and the V and J genes are those of that table, whereas D and trimming came from the DNA. The sample yields some 320,000 clones; approximately 89% were counted once. Clones ranked in the top ten supply approximately 7.8% of the sample.

Only one count was recorded for this clone. The specificity of this receptor is unknown. Base qualities are not at hand, and no much larger clone is one base apart. The sample taken for sequencing was peripheral blood. The chain employs TRBV30 and TRBJ2-5; tentative D gene TRBD2, with 5 bases matching. The receptor was isolated from a woman in her 50s who had recovered from COVID-19. In nucleotide form, the sequence is TGTGCCTGGAGTACTAGAAGTCAAGAGACCCAGTACTTC. It translates to CAWSTRSQETQYF.